One sample yielded the 3 T cell receptor beta chains listed below, sequenced in a study of lymphopenia after photon versus proton radiotherapy. Only in-frame clones appear in the TCRdb table, and some are missing; sequencing was by immunoSEQ multiplex PCR. In the table there are 20,000 to 25,000 clones, 80% to 95% of which are singletons. The source material was peripheral blood, sampled from a patient treated with proton-based radiotherapy. These receptors originate from a woman aged 70-85 years with pancreatic cancer. Some clones in this sample may be carry-over from other donors' samples.

V gene TRBV28 combines with J gene TRBJ2-4; 7 bases are shared with TRBD2. CDR3 size: 15 residues. The germline V gene has CDR1 MDHEN and CDR2 SYDVKM. V gave up 1 base and J gave up 5 bases; unmatched junction bases: 5. The CDR3 DNA follows: TGTGCCAGCAGTTTATTGGTAGGGAGGGAAAACATTCAGTACTTC. Residues: CASSLLVGRENIQYF.

The rearrangement joins TRBV28 to TRBJ1-2; D unresolved. Germline V gene lookup returns CDR1 MDHEN and CDR2 SYDVKM. Trimming removed 7 bases from V and 6 bases from J, with 21 bases in between. The CDR3 extends over 15 amino acids. CDR3 coding DNA: TGTGCCAGCACCAATGAGAGGCAGCAGCGAGATGGCTACACCTTC. It codes for CASTNERQQRDGYTF.

This clone was seen once. The chain carries TRBV2 and TRBJ2-3; D remains ambiguous. This CDR3 is built from 12 residues. CDR1 is SNHLY and CDR2 is FYNNEI in the germline V gene. V was cut by 6 bases and J by 6 bases, with 10 bases left in between. CDR3 bases: TGTGCCAGCAGACTCCGGGTGGATACGCAGTATTTT. Residues: CASRLRVDTQYF.